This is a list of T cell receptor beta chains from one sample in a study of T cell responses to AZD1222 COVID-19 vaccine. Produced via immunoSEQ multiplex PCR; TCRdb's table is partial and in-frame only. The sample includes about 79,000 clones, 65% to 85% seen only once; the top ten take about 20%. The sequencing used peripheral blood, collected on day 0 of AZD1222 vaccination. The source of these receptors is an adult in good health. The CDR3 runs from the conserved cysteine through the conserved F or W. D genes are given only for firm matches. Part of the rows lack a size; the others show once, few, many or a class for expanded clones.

CASSGPRTDTQYF	TGTGCCAGCAGTGGGCCTCGCACAGATACGCAGTATTTT	.	TRBV28	13	TRBJ2-3	.
CASRTSSNTEAFF	TGCGCCAGCAGGACATCTTCGAACACTGAAGCTTTCTTT	.	TRBV5-1	13	TRBJ1-1	.
CASSLGGGTGGYEQYF	TGTGCCAGCAGCTTGGGTGGGGGGACAGGGGGGTACGAGCAGTACTTC	.	TRBV5-4	16	TRBJ2-7	TRBD1
CASSETGYNSPLHF	TGTGCCAGTAGTGAGACAGGTTACAATTCACCCCTCCACTTT	.	TRBV19	14	TRBJ1-6	.
CASSLGTSGRVGGELFF	TGTGCCAGCAGCCTGGGGACTAGCGGGAGAGTAGGAGGGGAGCTGTTTTTT	.	TRBV7-2	17	TRBJ2-2	TRBD2
CASRSTDGDQTGGEAFF	TGTGCCAGCAGGTCTACGGATGGAGATCAGACAGGGGGTGAAGCTTTCTTT	.	TRBV21-1	17	TRBJ1-1	.
CASKYSSSYEQYF	TGTGCCAGCAAATACAGTTCCTCCTACGAGCAGTACTTC	.	TRBV6-5	13	TRBJ2-7	.
CASSQGNSLLRGGEQYF	TGCGCCAGCAGCCAAGGGAACAGCCTATTGAGAGGGGGTGAGCAGTACTTC	once	TRBV4-1	17	TRBJ2-7	.
CASSLDAGWVEQFF	TGTGCCAGCAGCTTGGATGCGGGATGGGTTGAGCAGTTCTTC	many	TRBV5-4	14	TRBJ2-1	.
CASRRIASKETQYF	TGTGCCAGCAGGAGAATAGCGTCCAAAGAGACCCAGTACTTC	.	TRBV6-5	14	TRBJ2-5	.
CASSVLTGYTEAFF	TGTGCCAGTAGTGTTTTGACCGGCTACACTGAAGCTTTCTTT	once	TRBV19	14	TRBJ1-1	.
CAWTPLREEKLFF	TGTGCCTGGACCCCCCTGAGGGAGGAAAAACTGTTTTTT	.	TRBV30	13	TRBJ1-4	.
CASSGGRGQNTEAFF	TGTGCCAGCAGTGGGGGCCGCGGGCAGAACACTGAAGCTTTCTTT	.	TRBV2	15	TRBJ1-1	.
CATSDLVSGSEQFF	TGTGCCACCAGTGATTTGGTATCTGGGTCTGAGCAGTTCTTC	.	TRBV24-1	14	TRBJ2-1	.
CASSPDLTGLSTNEKLFF	TGTGCCAGCTCACCAGATTTGACAGGCTTATCCACTAATGAAAAACTGTTTTTT	.	TRBV18	18	TRBJ1-4	.
CASSDPGQLHF	TGTGCCAGCAGTGACCCAGGACAATTACATTTT	.	TRBV12-3/TRBV12-4	11	TRBJ1-5	.
CASSLVQPPQHF	TGTGCCAGCAGTTTAGTACAGCCGCCCCAGCATTTT	.	TRBV28	12	TRBJ1-5	.
CASRPGVGEQYF	TGTGCCAGCAGACCAGGGGTAGGCGAGCAGTACTTC	.	TRBV25-1	12	TRBJ2-7	.
CASRGTGGRETQYF	TGTGCCAGCCGTGGGACAGGGGGGAGGGAGACCCAGTACTTC	medium-sized	TRBV11-2	14	TRBJ2-5	TRBD1
CAWQGREYNEQFF	TGTGCCTGGCAGGGGCGGGAGTACAATGAGCAGTTCTTC	.	TRBV30	13	TRBJ2-1	.
CASSPSQLGGYTF	TGTGCCAGCAGCCCTTCACAATTGGGTGGCTACACCTTC	.	TRBV3-1/TRBV3-2	13	TRBJ1-2	.
CASSQGQDGAYEQYF	TGTGCCAGCAGCCAAGGCCAGGACGGAGCCTACGAGCAGTACTTC	.	TRBV3-1/TRBV3-2	15	TRBJ2-7	.
CASSPWTVRNYGYTF	TGCGCCAGCAGCCCCTGGACAGTGCGAAACTATGGCTACACCTTC	.	TRBV5-1	15	TRBJ1-2	.
CASSYGSGNEQYF	TGTGCCAGCAGTTACGGGAGCGGGAACGAGCAGTACTTC	.	TRBV6-5	13	TRBJ2-7	TRBD2
CARAERDSLSGQPQHF	TGCGCCAGGGCAGAGAGGGACAGCCTCAGTGGTCAGCCCCAGCATTTT	.	TRBV5-1	16	TRBJ1-5	TRBD1
CASSHRDRHYEQYF	TGTGCCAGCAGCCACCGGGACAGACACTACGAGCAGTACTTC	.	TRBV5-4	14	TRBJ2-7	TRBD1
CASSDRYRDTQYF	TGTGCCAGCAGTGACCGATACAGGGATACGCAGTATTTT	.	TRBV6-1	13	TRBJ2-3	.
CASSQEPREGTDTQYF	TGTGCCAGCAGCCAAGAACCCCGGGAAGGGACAGATACGCAGTATTTT	.	TRBV3-1/TRBV3-2	16	TRBJ2-3	.
CASSFQGRTPFF	TGTGCCAGCAGCTTTCAGGGACGGACACCCTTTTTC	once	TRBV11-2	12	TRBJ1-1	.
CASSQTGQYTEAFF	TGTGCCAGCAGCCAAACGGGGCAGTACACTGAAGCTTTCTTT	once	TRBV16	14	TRBJ1-1	.
CATSRSTGRRDTIYF	TGTGCCACCAGCAGATCTACAGGGAGGAGAGACACCATATATTTT	.	TRBV15	15	TRBJ1-3	.
CASRYGLAEYNEQYF	TGTGCCAGCAGATATGGACTAGCGGAATATAACGAGCAGTACTTC	few	TRBV5-5	15	TRBJ2-7	TRBD2
CASSWTSDAYNEQFF	TGTGCCAGCAGCTGGACTAGCGATGCCTACAATGAGCAGTTCTTC	.	TRBV5-4	15	TRBJ2-1	TRBD2
CATMPAYSNQPQHF	TGTGCCACCATGCCAGCTTATAGCAATCAGCCCCAGCATTTT	.	TRBV19	14	TRBJ1-5	.
CSVLSGAFPGELFF	TGCAGCGTTCTTAGCGGGGCCTTTCCCGGGGAGCTGTTTTTT	.	TRBV29-1	14	TRBJ2-2	TRBD2